This T cell receptor (beta chain) was recovered during a study of T-cell memory formation after mild COVID-19. Study findings and constraints: CD8+ contracting clones occupied EMRA, while CD4+ ones occupied mainly CM and EM.

MiXCR, run by TCRdb on the 5' RACE reads, gives a single entry per CDR3 protein. Here the sample spans 250,000 to 400,000 distinct CDR3 sequences, 13% to 15% being singletons. The V end was cut by 0 bases, the J end by 5 bases, with 11 bases between. This CDR3 comprises 15 residues. CDR1 SGHTA and CDR2 FQGNSA come from the germline V gene. This clonotype was seen more than once but under ten times. Its antigen is not known. The source is a man between 18 and 35 years old who had mild COVID-19 (a few samples of this study predate the infection). Cell type and time point are not known. The sequencing sample was made of PBMCs or a T cell subset sorted from them (not recorded which). This chain uses TRBV7-2 with TRBJ2-1, with D maybe TRBD2 (6 bases). The CDR3 here is CASSLAGGMDNEQFF. The CDR3 DNA reads as TGTGCCAGCAGCTTAGCGGGGGGAATGGACAATGAGCAGTTCTTC.